This T cell receptor (beta chain) emerged from a study of PD-1 blockade in classical Hodgkin lymphoma. General study results and limits: Exclusion was applied to patients who started nivolumab under 1 year after ASCT.

In every patient, relapse followed autologous stem cell transplantation, while exposure to brentuximab vedotin differed. Points on this clone: The antigen is not known.

Some clones are missing from TCRdb's copy, which holds only in-frame ones; the method was immunoSEQ multiplex PCR. The table includes around 35,000 clones, 88% detected once. This CDR3 has 13 residues. The germline V gene encodes CDR1 LNHDA and CDR2 SQIVND (reference sequence). Trimming pared 10 bases from V and 3 bases from J, leaving 15 bases between. The chain combines TRBV19 with TRBJ1-2, with D maybe TRBD1 (6 bases). The origin of this receptor is a human donor with classical Hodgkin lymphoma. Sequences were derived from peripheral blood mononuclear cells (PBMCs), sampled before the second cycle of nivolumab. The CDR3 DNA is TGTGCCACCTCCGAGACAGGAGACTATGGCTACACCTTC. It yields the protein CATSETGDYGYTF.